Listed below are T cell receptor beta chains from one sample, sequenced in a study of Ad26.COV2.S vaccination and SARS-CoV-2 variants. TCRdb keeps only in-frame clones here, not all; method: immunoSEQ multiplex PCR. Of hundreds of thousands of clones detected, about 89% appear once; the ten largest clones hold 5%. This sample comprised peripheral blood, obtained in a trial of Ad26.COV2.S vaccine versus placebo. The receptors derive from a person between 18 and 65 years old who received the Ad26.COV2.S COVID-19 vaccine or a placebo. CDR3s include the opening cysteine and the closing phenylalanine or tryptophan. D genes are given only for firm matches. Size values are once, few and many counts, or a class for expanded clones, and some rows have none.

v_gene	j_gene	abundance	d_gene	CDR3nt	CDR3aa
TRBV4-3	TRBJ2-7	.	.	TGCGCCAGCAGCCAAGATCTGAGCTCCTACGAGCAGTACTTC	CASSQDLSSYEQYF
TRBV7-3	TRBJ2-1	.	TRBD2	TGTGCCAGCAGCCCGTCTAGCGGGGGGGCAATTGAGCAGTTCTTC	CASSPSSGGAIEQFF
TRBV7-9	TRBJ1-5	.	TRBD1	TGTGCCAGCAGCTTAGGGACAGGGTGGCCCCAGCATTTT	CASSLGTGWPQHF
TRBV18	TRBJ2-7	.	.	TGTGCCAGCTCACCAGCGGGATACACCTACGAGCAGTACTTC	CASSPAGYTYEQYF
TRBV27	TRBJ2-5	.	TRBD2	TGTGCCAGCAGTTTCGTTTCAGGGCTAGCGGGAGGTATCAGAGAGACCCAGTACTTC	CASSFVSGLAGGIRETQYF
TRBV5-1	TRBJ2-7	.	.	TGCGCCAGCAGCTTGTCAGGGGTCTACGAGCAGTACTTC	CASSLSGVYEQYF
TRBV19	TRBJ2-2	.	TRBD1	TGTGCCAGTAGTGACAGGGGGCAAACCGGGGAGCTGTTTTTT	CASSDRGQTGELFF
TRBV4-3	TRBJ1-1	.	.	TGCGCCAGCAGCCAAGCGATTGGGAACAGGGAGAACACTGAAGCTTTCTTT	CASSQAIGNRENTEAFF
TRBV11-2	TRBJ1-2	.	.	TGTGCCAGCCGGCAGGGACCAGGTGGCTACACCTTC	CASRQGPGGYTF
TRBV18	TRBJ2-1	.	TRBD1	TGTGCCAGCTCACCCGGGACAGGAGCCTACAATGAGCAGTTCTTC	CASSPGTGAYNEQFF
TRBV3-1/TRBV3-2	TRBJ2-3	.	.	TGTGCCAGCAGCCAAGAGGGCACAGATACGCAGTATTTT	CASSQEGTDTQYF
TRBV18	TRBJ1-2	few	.	TGTGCCAGCTCACCATGGGGGCCGGGGGCAGCGGCTGGCTACACCTTC	CASSPWGPGAAAGYTF
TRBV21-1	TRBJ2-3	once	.	TGTGCCAGCACCTGGACAGGAGTACAAGATACGCAGTATTTT	CASTWTGVQDTQYF
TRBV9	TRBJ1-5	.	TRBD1	TGTGCCAGCAGCGGCACAGGGGGCGTTTCTTATAGCAATCAGCCCCAGCATTTT	CASSGTGGVSYSNQPQHF
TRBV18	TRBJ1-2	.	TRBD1	TGTGCCAGCTCCCCTGGACAGGATGGCTACACCTTC	CASSPGQDGYTF
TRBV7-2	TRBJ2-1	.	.	TGTGCCAGCAGCCGGACGGCTGATTACAATGAGCAGTTCTTC	CASSRTADYNEQFF
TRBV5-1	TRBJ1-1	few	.	TGCGCCAGCAGCGATTACCAGGGGCCAATGGGAACTGAAGCTTTCTTT	CASSDYQGPMGTEAFF
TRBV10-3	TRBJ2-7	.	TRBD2	TGTGCCATCAAAGGGGCGGCTAGCGGGAGGCCCAGCGAGCAGTACTTC	CAIKGAASGRPSEQYF
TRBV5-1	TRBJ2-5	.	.	TGCGCCAGCAGCGCAGGACACAAAGAGACCCAGTACTTC	CASSAGHKETQYF
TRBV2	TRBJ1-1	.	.	TGTGCCAGCGAGCTGGGGGCTGAAGCTTTCTTT	CASELGAEAFF
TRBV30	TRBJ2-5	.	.	TGTGCCTGGACCGGACCCGGCATTCAAGAGACCCAGTACTTC	CAWTGPGIQETQYF
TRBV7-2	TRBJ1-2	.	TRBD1	TGTGCCAGCAGCCCCACACAGGGGGCTAACTATGGCTACACCTTC	CASSPTQGANYGYTF
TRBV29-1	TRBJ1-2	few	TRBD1	TGCAGCGTTGTTCGGACAGGGCACTATGGCTACACCTTC	CSVVRTGHYGYTF
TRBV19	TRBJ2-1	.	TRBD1	TGTGCCAGTAGTATGATGGACAGGGTAGAGGGTGAGCAGTTCTTC	CASSMMDRVEGEQFF
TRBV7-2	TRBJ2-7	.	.	TGTGCCAGCAGCTTAGAGTACACCTACGAGCAGTACTTC	CASSLEYTYEQYF
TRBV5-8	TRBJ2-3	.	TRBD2	TGTGCCAGCAGCCGCCGACTAGCGGGGGTTACTAGCACAGATACGCAGTATTTT	CASSRRLAGVTSTDTQYF
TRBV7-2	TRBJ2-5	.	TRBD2	TGTGCCAGCAGCGGGAGGACTAGCGGAGAGACCCAGTACTTC	CASSGRTSGETQYF
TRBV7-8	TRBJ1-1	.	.	TGTGCCGCGGGGGACGGATCGAACACTGAAGCTTTCTTT	CAAGDGSNTEAFF
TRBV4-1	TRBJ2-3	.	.	TGCGCCAGCAGCCAAGCGTACACAGCCACTAGCACAGATACGCAGTATTTT	CASSQAYTATSTDTQYF
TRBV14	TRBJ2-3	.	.	TGTGCCAGCAGCCAACTGGACACAGATACGCAGTATTTT	CASSQLDTDTQYF
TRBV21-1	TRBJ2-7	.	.	TGTGCCAGCAGCAGCCCTTTCTTGACTGCCGACCCCTACGAGCAGTACTTC	CASSSPFLTADPYEQYF
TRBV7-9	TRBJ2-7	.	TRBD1	TGTGCCAGCAGGCCCGGGACAGGCATCTACGAGCAGTACTTC	CASRPGTGIYEQYF
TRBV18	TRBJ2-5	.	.	TGTGCCAGCTCACGGCGTCAGGGCAAGGAGACCCAGTACTTC	CASSRRQGKETQYF
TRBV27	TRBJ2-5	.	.	TGTGCCAGCAGTTTAAGCAGGGTGGAGACCCAGTACTTC	CASSLSRVETQYF
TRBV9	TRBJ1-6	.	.	TGTGCCAGCAGCGGGGGGTCGTCCTATAATTCACCCCTCCACTTT	CASSGGSSYNSPLHF
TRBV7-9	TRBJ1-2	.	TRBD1	TGTGCCAGCAGCCGCAGGACAGGGGGCGTCTATGGCTACACCTTC	CASSRRTGGVYGYTF
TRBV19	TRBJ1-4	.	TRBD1	TGTGCCAGTACCGGGACAGGGGCTGAAAAACTGTTTTTT	CASTGTGAEKLFF
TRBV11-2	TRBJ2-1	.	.	TGTGCCAGCAGCGTCGACACGCCATCCTACAATGAGCAGTTCTTC	CASSVDTPSYNEQFF
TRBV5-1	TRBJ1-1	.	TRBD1	TGCGCCAGCAGCTTGGATACAGGGGGAATTGGTGAAGCTTTCTTT	CASSLDTGGIGEAFF
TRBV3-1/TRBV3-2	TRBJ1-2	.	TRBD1	TGTGCCAGCAGCCGGTCGGGACAGGGGGATTATGGCTACACCTTC	CASSRSGQGDYGYTF